The next 4 T cell receptor beta chains were all read from a single sample in a study of regulatory T cells in long-lasting Graves disease. Relying on iRepertoire HTBI primers and Arm-PCR of CDR3 regions, the team built TCR beta libraries. TCRdb used MiXCR to reprocess the multiplex PCR reads, holding one entry per CDR3 protein. The table includes a few hundred thousand distinct CDR3 sequences, roughly 24% detected once. Regarding time point: persistent/refractory GD, antithyroid drugs over 5 years with positive TRAb. Preparation of the TCR library used RNA extracted from PBMCs. The sample in question was peripheral blood mononuclear cells (PBMCs), obtained when the disease was refractory, from a patient treated with antithyroid drugs. The receptor set was obtained from a middle-aged woman with Graves disease.

This clonotype was detected ten times or more. The chain employs TRBV5-5 and TRBJ2-7; the D is unclear. V lost 2 bases and J lost 1, with 4 bases in between. Germline CDR1 is SGHKS and CDR2 is YYEKEE (reference sequence). This CDR3 is 12 amino acids long. The chain's CDR3 is CASSFRSYEQYF. The CDR3 nucleotides are TGTGCCAGCAGCTTTCGATCCTACGAGCAGTACTTC.

This clonotype was recorded at least ten times. This rearrangement joins TRBV10-2 to TRBJ2-5, with D hard to call. The length of the CDR3 is 14 residues. V shed 3 bases and J shed 1 base, with 9 bases lying between them. Germline CDR1 and CDR2: WSHSY and SAAADI. The CDR3 spells CASSEEQPQETQYF. The DNA for the CDR3 is TGCGCCAGCAGTGAAGAACAGCCCCAAGAGACCCAGTACTTC.

The chain uses TRBV3-1 and TRBJ2-1, with D possibly being TRBD1 or TRBD2 (6 bases each). Germline V gene lookup returns CDR1 LGHDT and CDR2 YNNKEL (reference sequence). This CDR3 has 16 amino acids. V was trimmed by 4 bases and J by 0 bases, leaving 13 bases between them. The chain's CDR3 is CASSPPGASSYNEQFF. In nucleotides, the CDR3 is TGTGCCAGCAGCCCCCCGGGGGCGTCCTCCTACAATGAGCAGTTCTTC.

This clonotype was counted at least ten times. This chain connects TRBV12-3 or TRBV12-4 to TRBJ2-5, with 16 bases aligning to TRBD2. V lost 4 bases and J lost 5; bases outside the gene matches: 10. The length of the CDR3 is 18 residues. The CDR3 spells CASSSTPGLAGGSETQYF. As DNA, the CDR3 is TGTGCCAGCAGTTCGACGCCGGGACTAGCGGGAGGGTCGGAGACCCAGTACTTC.